This T cell receptor (beta chain) was sequenced during a study of T cells expressing NK-cell markers. Overall study context: Sorted T-cell subsets CD3+CD56+NKG2C+, CD3+CD56+NKG2C- and CD3+CD56-NKG2C+ were TCR beta-sequenced. Seven sequenced donors out of eight were HCMV-seropositive, one seronegative. The study, taken as a whole, reports: Once again these clonotypes came out on top in the CD3+CD56-NKG2C+ fraction of a few donors.

TCRdb re-analyzed the 5' RACE reads; it lists each CDR3 protein once, without DNA. Its table lists around 110,000 distinct CDR3 sequences. Points on this clonotype: Its specificity is not known.

The clonotype comes from a woman aged 18 to 75 in good health. The sample comprised blood T cells: a sorted CD56 or NKG2C T cell subset, CD4+ or CD8+ T cells, or bulk PBMC T cells (not recorded which).

This CDR3 is CASSMWTGNYGYTF. The rearrangement joins TRBV12-3 or TRBV12-4 to TRBJ1-2; TCRdb's D call, TRBD1, is unchecked because there is no DNA. The CDR3 covers 14 residues.